This entry lists 12 T cell receptor beta chains sequenced from one sample in a study of blood T cell repertoires in COVID-19. This table comes from immunoSEQ multiplex PCR, and its TCRdb copy is limited to in-frame clones, with some not included. This table holds 150,000 to 200,000 clones, approximately 82% found once. The source material was peripheral blood. The receptors shown here come from a human donor with acute or convalescent COVID-19. The donor label of this sample is uncertain.

V and J are TRBV18 and TRBJ2-7, with D perhaps TRBD2 (5 bases). Germline assignment: CDR1 KGHSH and CDR2 LQKENI. The V and J ends lost 5 bases and 2 bases respectively, with 13 bases between them. This CDR3 comprises 14 residues. The CDR3 sequence is CASSKATTAYEQYF. The CDR3 DNA is TGTGCCAGCTCAAAGGCGACTACAGCCTACGAGCAGTACTTC.

Points on this clone: An end of the junction differs from the germline gene, which may be a read error. V is TRBV2 and J is TRBJ2-1; 9 bases line up with TRBD2. Germline CDR1 SNHLY, CDR2 FYNNEI. The CDR3 spans 15 residues. CDR3 residues: CASSFLTGLARRRIF. In nucleotides, the CDR3 is TGTGCCAGCAGTTTCTTAACAGGACTAGCGAGACGTCGGATCTTC.

The chain employs TRBV6-5 and TRBJ2-1, with D hard to call. Germline CDR1 reads MNHEY; CDR2 reads SVGAGI. This CDR3 has 13 amino acids. Between the trimmed V and J ends, which lost 6 bases and 6 bases, there was a span of 12 bases. CDR3 sequence (DNA): TGTGCCAGCAGAAGAACCCCCGGCAATGAGCAGTTCTTC. This encodes CASRRTPGNEQFF.

The CDR3: CVSGTAFSNYGYTF. The CDR3 region has the DNA TGTGTATCGGGGACAGCCTTTTCTAACTATGGCTACACCTTC. The chain is built from TRBV27 and TRBJ1-2; TRBD1 agrees at 7 bases. Germline V lookup: CDR1 MNHEY, CDR2 SMNVEV (reference sequence). The CDR3 loop spans 14 amino acids.

This clone has a single count. For the CDR3, the DNA is TGTGCCAGCTCACCGGACAGGGGAAAATACGAGCAGTACTTC. Encoded protein: CASSPDRGKYEQYF. This chain links TRBV18 with TRBJ2-7; TRBD1 aligns across 9 bases. From germline, CDR1 is KGHSH and CDR2 LQKENI. J gave up 4 bases and V 3 bases, and 4 bases lay outside the gene matches. The CDR3 extends over 14 amino acids.

This clone was seen a handful of times. V and J are TRBV28 and TRBJ2-7, with D possibly TRBD1 on 5 matching bases. The V end lost 7 bases, the J end lost 9 bases, and 13 bases lay between the germline ends. The CDR3 runs 11 residues. Germline V gene lookup returns CDR1 MDHEN and CDR2 SYDVKM. CDR3 DNA sequence: TGTGCCAGCAACACCCCAACAGGGCAGTACTTC. Residues: CASNTPTGQYF.

The chain uses TRBV20-1 and TRBJ2-7; 9 nucleotides agree with TRBD2. This CDR3 comprises 15 residues. The germline CDR1 and CDR2 sequences are DFQATT and SNEGSKA (reference sequence). Trimming took 3 bases from V and 8 from J; bases not matched to a gene: 14. Here the CDR3 reads CSASPPGLASPKQYF. The CDR3 region has the DNA TGCAGTGCTAGTCCCCCAGGACTAGCGTCCCCCAAGCAGTACTTC.

The rearrangement links TRBV5-1 to TRBJ2-3, with D tentatively TRBD2 (6 bases). This CDR3 comprises 15 residues. The V end lost 4 bases, the J end lost 3 bases, and 15 bases lay between the germline ends. The germline V gene has CDR1 SGHRS and CDR2 YFSETQ. The CDR3, as DNA: TGCGCCAGCAGCCCCTTAGCGGAGGGGACAGATACGCAGTATTTT. Translation gives CASSPLAEGTDTQYF.

The chain employs TRBV27 and TRBJ1-1, with TRBD1 matching over 7 bases. This CDR3 comprises 13 residues. Per germline, CDR1 MNHEY and CDR2 SMNVEV (reference sequence). V dropped 3 bases and J dropped 3; count of bases not matched to a gene: 1. The CDR3 protein is CASSFTGDTEAFF. The CDR3 DNA reads as TGTGCCAGCAGTTTTACAGGGGACACTGAAGCTTTCTTT.

The V call is TRBV19, the J call TRBJ1-2; 9 bases map to TRBD1. Germline V gene data show CDR1 as LNHDA and CDR2 as SQIVND (reference sequence). V trimming: 3 bases; J trimming: 2 bases; junction bases outside the gene matches: 10. The CDR3 spans 17 residues. The CDR3 protein is CASSMIGTGLQNYGYTF. CDR3 nucleotide sequence: TGTGCCAGTAGTATGATCGGGACAGGGCTTCAGAACTATGGCTACACCTTC. Full variable domain (outside the CDR3, taken from reference TRBV19 and TRBJ1-2): DGGITQSPKYLFRKEGQNVTLSCEQNLNHDAMYWYRQDPGQGLRLIYYSQIVNDFQKGDIAEGYSVSREKKESFPLTVTSAQKNPTAFYLCASSMIGTGLQNYGYTFGSGTRLTVV.

V and J are TRBV6-5 and TRBJ1-4; TRBD1 aligns across 7 bases. The junction had 11 bases not matched to a gene; V was cut back by 5 bases and J by 11 bases. The CDR3 consists of 14 residues. Germline CDR1 and CDR2: MNHEY and SVGAGI. CDR3 sequence (DNA): TGTGCCAGCAGTAACAGACAGGGTTCGATGAAACTGTTTTTT. Translation gives CASSNRQGSMKLFF.

V usage is TRBV7-9 and J usage is TRBJ2-3, with 9 bases that match TRBD1. The CDR3 covers 15 residues. V lost 2 bases and J lost 4; bases outside the gene matches: 4. CDR1 and CDR2 (germline): SEHNR, FQNEAQ (reference sequence). The CDR3 DNA reads as TGTGCCAGCAGCTTAAGACAGGGGGTTGCAGATACGCAGTATTTT. Its translation is CASSLRQGVADTQYF.